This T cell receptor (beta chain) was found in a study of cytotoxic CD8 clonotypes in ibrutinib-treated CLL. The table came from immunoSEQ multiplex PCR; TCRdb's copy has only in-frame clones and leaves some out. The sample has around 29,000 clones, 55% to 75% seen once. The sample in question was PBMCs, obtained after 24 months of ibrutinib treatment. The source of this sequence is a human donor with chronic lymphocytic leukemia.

CDR3 protein: CASSMGRIKQPQHF. In nucleotides, the CDR3 is TGTGCCAGTAGTATGGGCAGGATTAAACAGCCCCAGCATTTT. The chain has TRBV19 and TRBJ1-5; D not certain. This CDR3 has 14 residues. Germline CDR1 is LNHDA and CDR2 is SQIVND (reference sequence). V was cut by 3 bases and J by 7 bases, with 13 bases left in between.